The 20 T cell receptor beta chains presented below share a single source sample, sequenced in a study of T cells in Graves' hyperthyroidism and ophthalmopathy. TCR beta CDR3 regions were amplified from RNA. In the first-round RT-PCR of the TCR CDR3, the HTBI primer set was used. TCRdb redid the calling of the multiplex PCR reads with MiXCR, one entry per CDR3 protein. The table lists about 720,000 distinct CDR3 sequences, 16% of them singletons. The sample consisted of blood. The source of these receptors is a man between 18 and 29 years old with Graves' hyperthyroidism.

This clonotype was found a few times. The chain couples TRBV20-1 to TRBJ2-5; 7 nucleotides match TRBD2. The CDR3 consists of 13 residues. Germline assignment: CDR1 DFQATT and CDR2 SNEGSKA (reference sequence). The CDR3, as DNA: TGCAGCGTCTTTGGTAGCGGGCAAGAGACCCAGTACTTC. The encoded protein is CSVFGSGQETQYF.

The chain is built from TRBV19 and TRBJ2-3, with 7 bases aligning to TRBD1. J was trimmed by 0 bases and V by 4 bases; bases with no gene match: 4. Germline values: CDR1 LNHDA, CDR2 SQIVND (reference sequence). The CDR3 covers 15 residues. CDR3 sequence (DNA): TGTGCCAGTAGTACCCAGGGGGAAAGCACAGATACGCAGTATTTT. This translates into CASSTQGESTDTQYF.

The table lists this clonotype with a few counts. The V and J genes are TRBV5-1 and TRBJ2-3; D unresolved. The CDR3 has 17 residues. V lost 0 bases and J 0 bases, leaving 14 bases between the germline ends. Looked up from germline, CDR1 is SGHRS and CDR2 is YFSETQ. The CDR3 is CASSLELSGSSTDTQYF. As DNA, the CDR3 is TGCGCCAGCAGCTTGGAACTATCCGGTTCCAGCACAGATACGCAGTATTTT.

This clonotype was picked up many times. The chain has TRBV6-1 and TRBJ1-4; no clear D gene. The germline gives CDR1 MNHNS, CDR2 SASEGT. The CDR3 extends over 18 amino acids. Trimming took off 3 bases at V and 0 bases at J, with 17 bases between the two ends. The CDR3 DNA sequence: TGTGCCAGCAGTGACCTACGGGCAGGATTTGCAACTAATGAAAAACTGTTTTTT. Its translation: CASSDLRAGFATNEKLFF.

This chain links TRBV11-2 with TRBJ2-7, with D possibly matching TRBD2 (6 bases). CDR1 is SGHAT, CDR2 FQNNGV, per germline. V lost 6 bases and J 2 bases, leaving 29 bases between the germline ends. The CDR3 is 19 amino acids. CDR3 in DNA: TGTGCCAGCAGTCCACAAGCGGGTGGGGTTCGTGGGACCGCCTACGAGCAGTACTTC. Translating it yields CASSPQAGGVRGTAYEQYF. Full variable domain (rest looked up from reference TRBV11-2 and TRBJ2-7): EAGVAQSPRYKIIEKRQSVAFWCNPISGHATLYWYQQILGQGPKLLIQFQNNGVVDDSQLPKDRFSAERLKGVDSTLKIQPAKLEDSAVYLCASSPQAGGVRGTAYEQYFGPGTRLTVT.

Note on this clonotype: This may arise from a read error, as a much more abundant clone is one base away. The V gene is TRBV28, the J gene TRBJ2-1; weak D call: TRBD2 (6 bases). Germline lookup yields CDR1 MDHEN and CDR2 SYDVKM. The CDR3 runs to 13 residues. This CDR3 is CAGSLRSAGEQFF. The CDR3 coding sequence is TGTGCCGGCAGTTTAAGGTCGGCGGGGGAGCAGTTCTTC.

In this sample, this clonotype turned up many times. The rearrangement links TRBV6-1 to TRBJ2-7; 11 nucleotides match TRBD1. Germline V gene data show CDR1 as MNHNS and CDR2 as SASEGT. The V segment lost 5 bases and the J segment 4 bases; nucleotides outside the gene matches: 7. The CDR3 totals 15 residues. This chain's CDR3 is CASSYGGTGGYEQYF. The CDR3 DNA sequence: TGTGCCAGCAGTTACGGGGGGACAGGGGGATACGAGCAGTACTTC.

V usage is TRBV6-1 and J usage is TRBJ2-3; D might be TRBD1 (6 bases). The germline V and J ends were trimmed by 5 bases and 9 bases, with 12 bases remaining between them. CDR1 is MNHNS and CDR2 is SASEGT in the germline V gene. The CDR3 runs to 12 residues. CDR3 bases: TGTGCCAGCAGTACCACAGGGACAACGCAGTATTTT. It yields the protein CASSTTGTTQYF.

This clonotype was found a few times. The chain recombines TRBV20-1 with TRBJ2-5, with 7 bases aligning to TRBD2. J lost 4 bases, V lost 0 bases, and 11 bases had no gene match. In germline, CDR1 is DFQATT, CDR2 SNEGSKA (reference sequence). The CDR3 has 16 amino acids. DNA of the CDR3: TGCAGTGCTAGAGATCAGGTAGCGGGTCGGTTAGAGACCCAGTACTTC. It encodes CSARDQVAGRLETQYF.

This clonotype came up many times. This rearrangement joins TRBV9 to TRBJ2-2; unclear D gene. CDR1 is SGDLS and CDR2 is YYNGEE in the germline V gene. The CDR3 sequence is 14 residues long. The germline V and J ends were trimmed by 3 bases and 5 bases, with 11 bases remaining between them. CDR3 in amino acids: CASSADPLTGELFF. CDR3 sequence (DNA): TGTGCCAGCAGCGCCGACCCCTTAACCGGGGAGCTGTTTTTT.

This chain links TRBV7-9 with TRBJ2-1; TRBD2 agrees at 11 bases. This CDR3 region has 14 residues. Losses at the gene ends were 10 bases for V and 7 bases for J; bases not matched to a gene: 9. From germline, CDR1 is SEHNR and CDR2 FQNEAQ (reference sequence). The DNA of the CDR3 is TGTGCCACCTACATCACTAGCGGGAGAAATGAGCAGTTCTTC. The encoded protein is CATYITSGRNEQFF.

The sample holds many counts of this clonotype. V is TRBV5-4 and J is TRBJ2-7; TRBD2 matches at 11 bases. J was trimmed by 2 bases and V by 1 base; bases with no gene match: 2. Germline V lookup: CDR1 SGHNT, CDR2 YYREEE (reference sequence). The CDR3 contains 15 residues. The CDR3 loop is CASSLTSGGPYEQYF. The CDR3 nucleotides are TGTGCCAGCAGCTTGACTAGCGGGGGCCCCTACGAGCAGTACTTC.

This clonotype has just a few counts. The chain employs TRBV20-1 and TRBJ1-1, with D perhaps TRBD1 (6 bases). Germline V gene sequence: CDR1 DFQATT, CDR2 SNEGSKA (reference sequence). Trimming stripped 4 bases from V and 1 base from J, with 13 bases between. The CDR3 runs to 14 residues. The CDR3 region is CSANYRESNTEAFF. The CDR3 DNA is TGCAGTGCTAACTACAGGGAATCGAACACTGAAGCTTTCTTT.

This clonotype was picked up many times. V is TRBV28 and J is TRBJ2-5; the match to TRBD2 covers 9 bases. The ends lost 1 base at V and 5 bases at J; junction bases unmatched: 5. The germline CDR1 and CDR2 sequences are MDHEN and SYDVKM. This CDR3 spans 15 amino acids. CDR3 bases: TGTGCCAGCAGTTTATTAGCGGGAGCTAGGGAGACCCAGTACTTC. Protein product: CASSLLAGARETQYF. Full variable domain (outside the CDR3, taken from reference TRBV28 and TRBJ2-5): DVKVTQSSRYLVKRTGEKVFLECVQDMDHENMFWYRQDPGLGLRLIYFSYDVKMKEKGDIPEGYSVSREKKERFSLILESASTNQTSMYLCASSLLAGARETQYFGPGTRLLVL.

The rearrangement uses TRBV10-3 and TRBJ1-5; 10 bases align to TRBD1. Trimming took 8 bases from V and 7 from J; bases not matched to a gene: 2. Per germline, CDR1 ENHRY and CDR2 SYGVKD. This CDR3 is built from 12 residues. CDR3 nucleotides: TGTGCCATCGGGACAGGGGAACAGCCCCAGCATTTT. Encoded protein: CAIGTGEQPQHF.

The chain recombines TRBV4-3 with TRBJ2-7; TRBD2 aligns across 13 bases. This CDR3 is built from 17 residues. Germline CDR1 is LGHNA and CDR2 is YSLEER. The V gene end was trimmed by 5 bases and the J gene end by 5 bases; junction bases not matched to a gene: 12. CDR3: CASSELRTSGSPHEQYF. The CDR3 DNA follows: TGCGCCAGCAGCGAACTCCGGACTAGCGGGAGTCCCCACGAGCAGTACTTC.

This clonotype was recorded at least ten times. The J gene is TRBJ2-1, the V gene TRBV20-1; D may correspond to TRBD1 or TRBD2 (5 bases each). CDR1 and CDR2 (germline): DFQATT, SNEGSKA (reference sequence). V was trimmed by 0 bases and J by 0 bases, leaving 18 bases between them. This CDR3 is built from 18 residues. This chain's CDR3 is CSARDGPWGNSSYNEQFF. The CDR3 nucleotides read TGCAGTGCTAGAGATGGGCCTTGGGGGAACAGCTCCTACAATGAGCAGTTCTTC.

The rearrangement links TRBV3-1 to TRBJ2-1; no clear D. Trimming removed 3 bases at V and 7 bases at J, with 13 bases between. The CDR3 is made up of 14 amino acids. Germline CDR1 and CDR2: LGHDT and YNNKEL (reference sequence). CDR3 loop: CASSHTWKGNEQFF. The CDR3 bases are TGTGCCAGCAGCCATACCTGGAAGGGAAATGAGCAGTTCTTC.

The J gene is TRBJ2-3, the V gene TRBV6-2 or TRBV6-3; the D gene is possibly TRBD2 (5 bases). Germline CDR1 and CDR2: MNHEY and SVGEGT. V lost 3 bases, J lost 4 bases, and 20 bases lay in between. The CDR3 totals 17 residues. CDR3 in amino acids: CASSYKVVRDQSDTQYF. The CDR3 DNA follows: TGTGCCAGCAGTTATAAGGTTGTCCGGGATCAGTCAGATACGCAGTATTTT.

The chain combines TRBV29-1 with TRBJ1-1; D uncertain. The CDR3 covers 15 residues. Per germline, CDR1 SQVTM and CDR2 ANQGSEA. V was cut by 5 bases and J by 0 bases, with 16 bases left in between. The CDR3 spells CSVSGSPFMNTEAFF. CDR3 in DNA: TGCAGCGTTTCGGGCAGCCCCTTCATGAACACTGAAGCTTTCTTT.